Described below is a single T cell receptor beta chain sequence and its context. This entry comes from a study of blood T cell repertoires in COVID-19. Germline V gene sequence: CDR1 SGHVS, CDR2 FQNEAQ. The V end lost 0 bases, the J end lost 6 bases, and 14 bases lay between the germline ends. This CDR3 contains 15 residues. TCRdb's table, derived via immunoSEQ multiplex PCR, lists solely in-frame clones and lacks some. Of 310,000 or so clones in the sample, approximately 86% were seen once. The chain links TRBV7-8 to TRBJ1-1; D is ambiguous. Material: PBMCs or T cells enriched from blood (not recorded which). This clonotype was sampled from a woman aged 18 to 35 who had recovered from COVID-19. CDR3 sequence reads: CASSLADSGFSEAFF. CDR3 bases: TGTGCCAGCAGCTTAGCGGATTCAGGCTTCTCTGAAGCTTTCTTT.